This TCR beta chain was sequenced for a study of T cells in Graves' hyperthyroidism and ophthalmopathy. RNA transcripts served as the template for amplifying TCR beta CDR3 regions. The TCR CDR3 first-round RT-PCR relied on the HTBI primer set. Each CDR3 protein is one row after TCRdb ran MiXCR on the multiplex PCR reads. Of around 490,000 distinct CDR3 sequences listed, 15% to 20% are singletons. The sample holds many counts of this clonotype. Germline V gives CDR1 DFQATT, CDR2 SNEGSKA (reference sequence). CDR3 size: 10 residues. Trimming stripped 4 bases from V and 7 bases from J, with 6 bases between.

The specimen sequenced was blood. The sequence came from a middle-aged man with Graves' ophthalmopathy. The genes are TRBV20-1 and TRBJ2-3, with D unresolved. This CDR3 reads CSAMVNTQYF. DNA of the CDR3: TGCAGTGCTATGGTTAATACGCAGTATTTT.